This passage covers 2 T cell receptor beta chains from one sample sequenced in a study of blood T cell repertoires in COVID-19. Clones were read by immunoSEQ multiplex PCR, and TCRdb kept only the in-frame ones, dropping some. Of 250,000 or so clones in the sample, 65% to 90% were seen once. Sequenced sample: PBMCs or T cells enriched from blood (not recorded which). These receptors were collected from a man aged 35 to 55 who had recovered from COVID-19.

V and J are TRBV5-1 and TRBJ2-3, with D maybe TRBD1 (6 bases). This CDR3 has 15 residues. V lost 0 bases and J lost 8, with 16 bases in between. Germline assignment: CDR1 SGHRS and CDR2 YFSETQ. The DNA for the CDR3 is TGCGCCAGCAGCTTGGTACAGGGAGAAGCCGGTACGCAGTATTTT. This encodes CASSLVQGEAGTQYF.

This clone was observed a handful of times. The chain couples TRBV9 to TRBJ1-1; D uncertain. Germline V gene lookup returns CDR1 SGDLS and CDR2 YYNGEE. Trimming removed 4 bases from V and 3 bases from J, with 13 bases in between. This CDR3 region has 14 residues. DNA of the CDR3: TGTGCCAGCAGCCCCCGAGACACCTACACTGAAGCTTTCTTT. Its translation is CASSPRDTYTEAFF. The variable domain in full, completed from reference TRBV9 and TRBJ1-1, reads DSGVTQTPKHLITATGQRVTLRCSPRSGDLSVYWYQQSLDQGLQFLIQYYNGEERAKGNILERFSAQQFPDLHSELNLSSLELGDSALYFCASSPRDTYTEAFFGQGTRLTVV.